This T cell receptor (beta chain) is drawn from a study of OX40 agonist ivuxolimab in advanced cancers. Repertoires were generated with immunoSEQ multiplex PCR, while TCRdb's copy carries only in-frame clones and drops some. The sample shows tens of thousands of clones, nearly 90% of them seen only once. With 1 base removed from V and 2 bases from J, the gap between germline ends came to 12 bases. Germline CDR1 is SGHDN and CDR2 is FVKESK. CDR3 size: 15 residues. The sampling schedule covered blood at baseline, cycle 4 day 1, and cycle 7 day 1. The sample was CD4+ or CD8+ T cells sorted from blood, taken in a trial of the OX40 agonist ivuxolimab. This sequence joins TRBV14 and TRBJ2-7; D is unresolved. This clonotype was obtained from an adult with an advanced solid tumor such as melanoma, head and neck, liver or kidney cancer. This CDR3 is CASSQATGAAYEQYF. The CDR3, as DNA: TGTGCCAGCAGCCAAGCGACGGGTGCAGCCTACGAGCAGTACTTC.